This note documents a single T cell receptor (beta chain) sequence. The antigen is not known. PCR employed 60 Vbeta and 13 Jbeta primers. Clones were sequenced by immunoSEQ multiplex PCR, and TCRdb holds only the in-frame ones, with some missing. This table has under 200,000 clones, approximately 11% appearing once. In germline, CDR1 is SGHTA, CDR2 FQGNSA. The junction had 11 bases not matched to a gene; V was cut back by 5 bases and J by 0 bases. The length of the CDR3 is 17 residues. This sample is drawn from a study of cytomegalovirus exposure and HLA in healthy donors. Study summary: Within an early data release were approximately 85 million unique TCRs drawn from HLA-typed donors.

Findings and limits, study-wide: Most TCR sequences were uncommon, yet certain public TCRs appeared in many donors. Specificity for CMV antigens was confirmed in vitro for a few of the CMV-associated chains. Among TCR beta chains of equal frequency, HLA-associated ones were more clonally expanded in a later analysis.

This receptor was obtained from a man aged 50-60 years in good health and CMV-seropositive. V and J are TRBV7-2 and TRBJ2-3; 7 bases are a match to TRBD2. Sequencing was performed on PBMCs. The CDR3 nucleotides are TGTGCCAGCAGCCCCTTCTCGCGGGGGACTAGCACAGATACGCAGTATTTT. Its protein is CASSPFSRGTSTDTQYF.